A single sample gave rise to the 20 T cell receptor beta chains below, sequenced in a study of blood T cell repertoires in COVID-19. TCRdb keeps only in-frame clones here, not all; method: immunoSEQ multiplex PCR. The repertoire has some 110,000 clones, 81% of them found once; the top ten carry over 35%. The sequenced material came from peripheral blood. The receptors here all came from a man older than 75 with acute or convalescent COVID-19.

The chain has TRBV7-2 and TRBJ2-7, with D possibly being TRBD1 (6 bases). The CDR3 has 15 amino acids. The V end lost 0 bases, the J end lost 3 bases, and 12 bases lay between the germline ends. Germline values: CDR1 SGHTA, CDR2 FQGNSA. CDR3 residues: CASSLAGGSYYEQYF. The CDR3 nucleotides read TGTGCCAGCAGCTTAGCAGGGGGATCCTACTACGAGCAGTACTTC.

The rearrangement joins TRBV30 to TRBJ1-2; D is undetermined. This CDR3 contains 13 residues. Trimming removed 0 bases at V and 2 bases at J, with 7 bases between. Germline-derived CDR1 and CDR2 are GTSNPN and SVGIG (reference sequence). The CDR3: CAWSVQINYGYTF. The CDR3 DNA reads TGTGCCTGGAGTGTACAGATAAACTATGGCTACACCTTC.

This sequence joins TRBV20-1 and TRBJ1-2; unclear D gene. CDR1 is DFQATT, CDR2 SNEGSKA, per germline (reference sequence). V dropped 7 bases and J dropped 2 bases, with 8 bases sitting between them. CDR3 size: 11 residues. Here the CDR3 DNA reads TGCAGTGGGGGAGACAACTATGGCTACACCTTC. It is translated as CSGGDNYGYTF.

The CDR3: CASSLFGGAFGYEQYF. The DNA for the CDR3 is TGTGCCAGCAGTTTATTTGGGGGGGCCTTCGGTTACGAGCAGTACTTC. This chain uses TRBV28 with TRBJ2-7, with D perhaps matching TRBD2 (7 bases). Germline values: CDR1 MDHEN, CDR2 SYDVKM. V was cut by 1 base and J by 4 bases, with 17 bases left in between. The CDR3 runs 16 residues. Using reference TRBV28 and TRBJ2-7 for the parts outside the CDR3, the full variable domain is DVKVTQSSRYLVKRTGEKVFLECVQDMDHENMFWYRQDPGLGLRLIYFSYDVKMKEKGDIPEGYSVSREKKERFSLILESASTNQTSMYLCASSLFGGAFGYEQYFGPGTRLTVT.

The rearrangement joins TRBV7-8 to TRBJ1-1; possible D gene TRBD1, 5 bases. The V gene lost 5 bases and the J gene lost 5 bases, with 15 bases spanning the gap. The CDR3 spans 14 residues. Germline CDR1 SGHVS, CDR2 FQNEAQ. As DNA, the CDR3 is TGTGCCAGCAGCCTCCGGGGGTGGAGGACTGAAGCTTTCTTT. It specifies CASSLRGWRTEAFF.

The chain employs TRBV7-6 and TRBJ1-1; 9 bases are shared with TRBD1. The CDR3 extends over 14 amino acids. The V segment lost 5 bases and the J segment 5 bases; nucleotides outside the gene matches: 6. In germline, CDR1 is SGHVS, CDR2 FNYEAQ. The CDR3 nucleotides are TGTGCCAGCAGCGGAAGACAGGGGGGGACTGAAGCTTTCTTT. It codes for CASSGRQGGTEAFF.

V and J are TRBV28 and TRBJ1-6; D is unresolved. The CDR3 runs to 12 residues. V lost 3 bases and J lost 15, with 12 bases in between. The V gene's germline CDR1 is MDHEN and CDR2 SYDVKM. CDR3 loop: CASSLWPYLLHF. CDR3 DNA sequence: TGTGCCAGCAGTTTGTGGCCTTACCTCCTCCACTTT.

This clone was seen only once. The V call is TRBV6-5, the J call TRBJ2-7; 8 bases match TRBD1. V was pared by 6 bases and J by 7 bases, with 8 bases of the junction left unmatched. CDR3 length equals 13 residues. Germline V lookup: CDR1 MNHEY, CDR2 SVGAGI. The CDR3 region has the DNA TGTGCCAGCAGGCCTGACAGGGGAAGGGAGCAGTACTTC. The encoded protein is CASRPDRGREQYF.

This chain joins TRBV27 and TRBJ2-3; D is ambiguous. Germline CDR1 and CDR2: MNHEY and SMNVEV (reference sequence). Trimming took 5 bases from V and 4 from J, leaving 10 bases between them. This CDR3 has 13 amino acids. The DNA of the CDR3 is TGTGCCAGCAGTACTTACTCCTCAGATACGCAGTATTTT. This encodes CASSTYSSDTQYF.

The chain links TRBV15 to TRBJ1-2, with 7 bases that match TRBD1. Looked up from germline, CDR1 is LNHNV and CDR2 is YYDKDF (reference sequence). The ends lost 0 bases at V and 8 bases at J; junction bases unmatched: 6. The CDR3 contains 14 residues. The CDR3 here is CATSRDKLQGGYTF. The CDR3 coding sequence is TGTGCCACCAGCAGAGATAAACTACAGGGGGGCTACACCTTC.

J is TRBJ2-5 and V is TRBV7-2; TRBD1 might be the D (5 bases). Between the trimmed V and J ends, which lost 3 bases and 4 bases, there was a span of 9 bases. Germline V gene lookup returns CDR1 SGHTA and CDR2 FQGNSA. The CDR3 is made up of 13 amino acids. The chain's CDR3 is CASSFGRVETQYF. CDR3 in DNA: TGTGCCAGCAGCTTCGGCAGGGTAGAGACCCAGTACTTC.

The genes are TRBV18 and TRBJ1-1; 7 bases are shared with TRBD1. CDR3 length: 15 residues. V gave up 3 bases and J gave up 7 bases; unmatched junction bases: 11. CDR1 is KGHSH, CDR2 LQKENI, per germline. The CDR3 DNA reads as TGTGCCAGCTCACCCCAAAGACAGGGCGAAGGTGAAGCTTTCTTT. This codes for CASSPQRQGEGEAFF.

The gene calls are TRBV27 and TRBJ1-1, with D possibly TRBD1 on 6 matching bases. The V gene's germline CDR1 is MNHEY and CDR2 SMNVEV (reference sequence). This CDR3 has 14 residues. V was cut by 3 bases and J by 4 bases, with 12 bases left in between. The CDR3 spells CASSFSTGTTEAFF. The CDR3 DNA is TGTGCCAGCAGTTTCTCTACAGGGACCACTGAAGCTTTCTTT.

J is TRBJ1-5 and V is TRBV28; D is ambiguous. The CDR3 loop spans 12 amino acids. Germline V lookup: CDR1 MDHEN, CDR2 SYDVKM. The V gene lost 8 bases and the J gene lost 4 bases, with 9 bases spanning the gap. The CDR3 nucleotides read TGTGCCAGCGAGAGGCGGAATCAGCCCCAGCATTTT. It yields the protein CASERRNQPQHF. Full variable domain (missing parts from reference TRBV28 and TRBJ1-5): DVKVTQSSRYLVKRTGEKVFLECVQDMDHENMFWYRQDPGLGLRLIYFSYDVKMKEKGDIPEGYSVSREKKERFSLILESASTNQTSMYLCASERRNQPQHFGDGTRLSIL.

CDR3 sequence reads: CASSLTVPMNTEAFF. The DNA of the CDR3 is TGTGCCAGCAGCCTGACAGTCCCCATGAACACTGAAGCTTTCTTT. This sequence joins TRBV11-2 and TRBJ1-1, with D possibly matching TRBD1 (5 bases). Germline V gene data show CDR1 as SGHAT and CDR2 as FQNNGV. V was cut by 5 bases and J by 0 bases, with 13 bases left in between. The CDR3 is 15 residues long. Full variable domain (missing parts from reference TRBV11-2 and TRBJ1-1): EAGVAQSPRYKIIEKRQSVAFWCNPISGHATLYWYQQILGQGPKLLIQFQNNGVVDDSQLPKDRFSAERLKGVDSTLKIQPAKLEDSAVYLCASSLTVPMNTEAFFGQGTRLTVV.

This clone was counted only a few times. This chain connects TRBV5-6 to TRBJ2-3; D may be TRBD2 (6 bases). The CDR3 extends over 17 amino acids. Germline V CDR1 and CDR2: SGHDT, YYEEEE. V was cut by 1 base and J by 3 bases, with 18 bases left in between. The CDR3 sequence is CASSLPGDSLGTDTQYF. In DNA form, the CDR3 reads TGTGCCAGCAGCTTGCCCGGGGACTCCTTAGGGACAGATACGCAGTATTTT.

The chain uses TRBV27 and TRBJ2-3; the D gene is possibly TRBD1 (6 bases). Germline V lookup: CDR1 MNHEY, CDR2 SMNVEV (reference sequence). The V gene lost 6 bases and the J gene lost 1 base, with 14 bases spanning the gap. The CDR3 spans 15 residues. The CDR3 DNA sequence: TGTGCCAGCAGAAGGACAGCCGGAGGCACAGATACGCAGTATTTT. It encodes CASRRTAGGTDTQYF.

The V and J genes are TRBV4-2 and TRBJ2-2; TRBD2 matches 10 bases. The CDR3 is 15 amino acids. With 1 base clipped from V and 4 bases from J, the junction kept 0 bases outside the gene matches. Germline V lookup: CDR1 LGHNA, CDR2 YNFKEQ. For the CDR3, the DNA is TGTGCCAGCAGCCAAGCTAGCGGGGGCACCGGGGAGCTGTTTTTT. Protein product: CASSQASGGTGELFF.

The chain carries TRBV12-3 or TRBV12-4 and TRBJ1-1, with 12 nucleotides matching TRBD1. Germline trimming cut 9 bases from V and 11 bases from J; bases unmatched to any gene: 10. CDR3 length equals 13 residues. The CDR3 sequence is CASRDRGRIPAFF. CDR3 bases: TGTGCCAGTAGGGACAGGGGGCGAATTCCGGCTTTCTTT.

V and J are TRBV28 and TRBJ1-1; D perhaps matches TRBD1 (5 bases). CDR3 length equals 14 residues. Trimming took off 10 bases at V and 6 bases at J, with 21 bases between the two ends. Germline V lookup: CDR1 MDHEN, CDR2 SYDVKM. The CDR3, as DNA: TGTGCCACACACTACCCCCCGGGGGGTTCTGAAGCTTTCTTT. This codes for CATHYPPGGSEAFF.